Listed below are T cell receptor beta chains from one sample, sequenced in a study of blood T cell repertoires in COVID-19. Produced via immunoSEQ multiplex PCR; TCRdb's table is partial and in-frame only. Of approximately 150,000 clones in the sample, 82% were seen once. The source material was PBMCs or T cells enriched from blood (not recorded which). These receptor sequences come from a man in his sixties who had recovered from COVID-19. CDR3s include the opening cysteine and the closing phenylalanine or tryptophan. The D gene is left open where the match is weak. Size is omitted from some rows. Given values are once, few, many or a class for expanded clones.

D	size	J	V	length	CDR3	DNA
TRBD1	.	TRBJ1-6	TRBV5-6	15	CASSLGDRVNSPLHF	TGTGCCAGCAGCTTGGGGGACAGGGTAAATTCACCCCTCCACTTT
TRBD1	.	TRBJ2-7	TRBV30	15	CAWSADRGQAYEQYF	TGTGCCTGGAGCGCGGACAGGGGACAAGCCTACGAGCAGTACTTC
.	.	TRBJ2-7	TRBV6-5	14	CASIPNGLRGEQYF	TGTGCCAGCATCCCTAACGGACTCCGCGGAGAGCAGTACTTC
.	.	TRBJ2-1	TRBV10-3	12	CAISGEYNEQFF	TGTGCCATCAGTGGGGAGTACAATGAGCAGTTCTTC
TRBD2	once	TRBJ2-1	TRBV9	16	CASSTSLAGGRNEQFF	TGTGCCAGCAGCACCAGCTTAGCGGGGGGGCGGAATGAGCAGTTCTTC
.	once	TRBJ2-1	TRBV11-2	15	CASSFRRSSYNEQFF	TGTGCCAGCAGCTTTAGGCGGAGCTCCTACAATGAGCAGTTCTTC
.	.	TRBJ2-3	TRBV12-3/TRBV12-4	13	CASSLVQTDTQYF	TGTGCCAGCAGTTTAGTGCAGACAGATACGCAGTATTTT
.	.	TRBJ2-3	TRBV3-1/TRBV3-2	14	CASSPSGRTDTQYF	TGTGCCAGCAGCCCTTCAGGGCGTACAGATACGCAGTATTTT
TRBD1	.	TRBJ2-5	TRBV7-2	15	CASSLAGTGQETQYF	TGTGCCAGCAGCTTAGCAGGGACAGGACAAGAGACCCAGTACTTC
TRBD2	.	TRBJ2-7	TRBV7-2	17	CASSLDTVAGVTYEQYF	TGTGCCAGCAGCTTAGATACCGTAGCGGGCGTTACCTACGAGCAGTACTTC
TRBD1	.	TRBJ2-1	TRBV7-6	13	CASSLNRGNEQFF	TGTGCCAGCAGTCTTAACAGGGGCAATGAGCAGTTCTTC
.	.	TRBJ1-5	TRBV11-2	15	CASSLDRGGNQPQHF	TGTGCCAGCAGCTTAGACAGAGGAGGCAATCAGCCCCAGCATTTT
TRBD1	.	TRBJ1-1	TRBV28	17	CASSLLALGQLNTEAFF	TGTGCCAGCAGTCTACTGGCCTTGGGACAGCTGAACACTGAAGCTTTCTTT
.	.	TRBJ2-3	TRBV9	14	CASRESLAHDFQYF	TGTGCCAGCAGGGAATCCCTGGCCCACGACTTTCAGTATTTT
.	.	TRBJ2-1	TRBV5-4	15	CASSLAAGSYNEQFF	TGTGCCAGCAGCTTGGCAGCGGGCTCCTACAATGAGCAGTTCTTC
TRBD2	.	TRBJ2-7	TRBV4-2	21	CASSQGRGALIAGGHRYEQYF	TGTGCCAGCAGCCAAGGGAGGGGCGCACTGATAGCGGGAGGTCATCGCTACGAGCAGTACTTC
.	once	TRBJ1-3	TRBV7-2	13	CASSYQGRNTIYF	TGTGCCAGCAGCTACCAGGGGAGAAACACCATATATTTT
TRBD1	.	TRBJ2-7	TRBV6-5	12	CASNTGGHEQYF	TGTGCCAGCAATACAGGGGGCCACGAGCAGTACTTC
.	.	TRBJ1-2	TRBV12-5	14	CASGTGQGNYGYTF	TGTGCTAGTGGAACGGGACAAGGAAACTATGGCTACACCTTC
.	.	TRBJ2-2	TRBV7-9	14	CASSLAEGTGELFF	TGTGCCAGCAGCTTAGCGGAGGGGACCGGGGAGCTGTTTTTT
TRBD2	.	TRBJ2-7	TRBV7-3	15	CASSFTSGAPYEQYF	TGTGCCAGCAGCTTTACTAGCGGGGCGCCCTACGAGCAGTACTTC
TRBD1	.	TRBJ2-5	TRBV6-5	15	CASSLSAGGAETQYF	TGTGCCAGCAGCCTTTCGGCAGGGGGCGCAGAGACCCAGTACTTC
.	.	TRBJ1-6	TRBV7-8	14	CASSLERGISPLHF	TGTGCCAGCAGCTTGGAGAGAGGGATTTCACCCCTCCACTTT
.	.	TRBJ2-4	TRBV21-1	17	CASSGGTGGLAKNIQYF	TGTGCCAGCAGCGGCGGGACAGGCGGACTAGCCAAAAACATTCAGTACTTC
TRBD1	.	TRBJ1-5	TRBV5-5	16	CASSFRQGMSNQPQHF	TGTGCCAGCAGCTTCAGACAGGGGATGAGCAATCAGCCCCAGCATTTT
.	.	TRBJ2-4	TRBV28	15	CASSLPGLAKNIQYF	TGTGCCAGCAGTTTACCGGGACTAGCCAAAAACATTCAGTACTTC
TRBD2	.	TRBJ2-2	TRBV7-2	15	CASSRRGANTGELFF	TGTGCCAGCAGCCGCCGGGGGGCGAACACCGGGGAGCTGTTTTTT
TRBD2	once	TRBJ2-7	TRBV6-5	14	CASSWTRKNSEQYF	TGTGCCAGCAGTTGGACTAGAAAAAATAGCGAGCAGTACTTC
.	.	TRBJ2-2	TRBV5-4	16	CASSPGGGMYTGELFF	TGTGCCAGCAGCCCGGGGGGCGGGATGTACACCGGGGAGCTGTTTTTT
.	.	TRBJ1-6	TRBV27	13	CASRGAEGSPLHF	TGTGCCAGCAGGGGGGCCGAGGGTTCACCCCTCCACTTT
TRBD2	.	TRBJ2-3	TRBV19	16	CASSGTSGRSMNTQYF	TGTGCCAGTAGTGGGACTAGCGGGAGGAGTATGAATACGCAGTATTTT
.	few	TRBJ1-6	TRBV7-2	14	CASSLGQNNSPLHF	TGTGCCAGCAGCCTTGGACAGAATAATTCACCCCTCCACTTT
TRBD1	.	TRBJ1-1	TRBV9	14	CASSVGQGGTEAFF	TGTGCCAGCAGCGTAGGACAGGGTGGGACTGAAGCTTTCTTT
TRBD1	.	TRBJ1-4	TRBV18	21	CASSPLPQGQGRIATNEKLFF	TGTGCCAGCTCACCACTCCCCCAGGGACAGGGAAGAATTGCAACTAATGAAAAACTGTTTTTT
TRBD1	.	TRBJ1-2	TRBV18	13	CASSPGTVYGYTF	TGTGCCAGCTCACCTGGGACAGTCTATGGCTACACCTTC
.	.	TRBJ1-1	TRBV19	15	CASSIGASFPTEAFF	TGTGCCAGTAGTATTGGGGCCTCCTTCCCGACTGAAGCTTTCTTT
TRBD2	few	TRBJ2-5	TRBV7-2	15	CASYPSGRAGETQYF	TGTGCCAGCTACCCTAGCGGGAGGGCCGGGGAGACCCAGTACTTC
TRBD1	.	TRBJ1-6	TRBV13	14	CASSRRDSNSPLHF	TGTGCCAGCAGCCGAAGGGACAGTAATTCACCCCTCCACTTT
.	.	TRBJ2-2	TRBV6-6	16	CASREGKLAATGELFF	TGTGCCAGCAGGGAGGGGAAACTGGCGGCCACCGGGGAGCTGTTTTTT
.	.	TRBJ2-2	TRBV7-3	14	CASMAGPNTGELFF	TGTGCCAGCATGGCGGGGCCGAACACCGGGGAGCTGTTTTTT
TRBD1	.	TRBJ1-5	TRBV19	15	CASSMGQGRDQPQHF	TGTGCCAGTAGTATGGGACAGGGGCGGGATCAGCCCCAGCATTTT
TRBD1	.	TRBJ1-4	TRBV2	15	CASTSLGTGGEKLFF	TGTGCCAGCACCAGCCTCGGGACAGGGGGGGAAAAACTGTTTTTT
TRBD1	many	TRBJ1-5	TRBV6-5	15	CASTAMGQTYQPQHF	TGTGCCAGCACCGCAATGGGACAGACTTATCAGCCCCAGCATTTT
.	.	TRBJ2-1	TRBV14	14	CASSHSVSYNEQFF	TGTGCCAGCAGCCATAGTGTCTCCTACAATGAGCAGTTCTTC
.	.	TRBJ2-2	TRBV28	15	CASSQDVAVGGELFF	TGTGCCAGCAGCCAGGATGTGGCTGTTGGCGGGGAGCTGTTTTTT
.	.	TRBJ1-4	TRBV12-3/TRBV12-4	13	CASSRTGNEKLFF	TGTGCCAGCAGCCGCACAGGGAATGAAAAACTGTTTTTT
TRBD1	.	TRBJ1-2	TRBV3-1/TRBV3-2	15	CASSQDPGQGSGYTF	TGTGCCAGCAGCCAAGACCCGGGACAGGGTTCTGGCTACACCTTC
TRBD1	.	TRBJ2-1	TRBV10-3	15	CAISGGTGAYNEQFF	TGTGCCATCAGTGGGGGGACAGGGGCCTACAATGAGCAGTTCTTC
TRBD1	.	TRBJ2-3	TRBV9	14	CASSALTGADTQYF	TGTGCCAGCAGCGCCCTCACAGGGGCCGATACGCAGTATTTT
TRBD1	.	TRBJ1-4	TRBV18	13	CASSGQANEKLFF	TGTGCCAGCTCGGGACAGGCGAATGAAAAACTGTTTTTT
TRBD1	.	TRBJ1-1	TRBV6-1	16	CASSDLRGLGNTEAFF	TGTGCCAGCAGTGACCTCAGGGGGTTGGGGAACACTGAAGCTTTCTTT
TRBD2	.	TRBJ2-5	TRBV13	16	CASSLRASGGGETQYF	TGTGCCAGCAGCTTAAGGGCTAGCGGGGGAGGGGAGACCCAGTACTTC
TRBD1	.	TRBJ1-2	TRBV5-4	14	CASSRTTGNSGYTF	TGTGCCAGCAGCCGAACGACAGGGAACTCTGGCTACACCTTC
.	.	TRBJ1-4	TRBV19	14	CASSIGQFNEKLFF	TGTGCCAGTAGTATCGGACAGTTTAATGAAAAACTGTTTTTT
TRBD2	once	TRBJ2-3	TRBV4-2	16	CASSQETSGSPDTQYF	TGTGCCAGCAGCCAAGAGACTAGCGGGAGCCCAGATACGCAGTATTTT
TRBD1	.	TRBJ1-1	TRBV24-1	15	CATSDSQGRNTEAFF	TGTGCCACCAGTGATTCACAGGGGCGGAACACTGAAGCTTTCTTT
TRBD1	.	TRBJ2-2	TRBV5-6	15	CASSPTGPGTGELFF	TGTGCCAGCAGCCCGACAGGGCCGGGAACCGGGGAGCTGTTTTTT
TRBD1	.	TRBJ2-5	TRBV5-1	15	CASRTGDELGGTQYF	TGCGCCAGCAGAACAGGGGATGAGCTCGGAGGGACCCAGTACTTC
.	.	TRBJ2-1	TRBV7-9	14	CASSLARGDNEQFF	TGTGCCAGCAGCTTAGCCAGGGGGGACAATGAGCAGTTCTTC